The rows below give T cell receptor beta chains drawn from one sample of a study of regulatory T cells in long-lasting Graves disease. TCRdb re-called the multiplex PCR reads with MiXCR, one entry per CDR3 protein. The sample consists of 400,000 to 550,000 distinct CDR3 sequences, 14% to 15% of them appearing once. In addition, the sample was reused for a study of T cells in Graves' hyperthyroidism and ophthalmopathy.

The source material was peripheral blood mononuclear cells (PBMCs), sampled at new diagnosis, from a patient treated with antithyroid drugs. Every receptor here comes from a woman in her twenties or thirties with Graves disease. The CDR3 runs from the conserved cysteine through the conserved F or W. D genes are given only for firm matches. Expanded clones get a size class; other rows say once, few or many, or leave the size out.

j_gene | d_gene | abundance | v_gene | CDR3nt | CDR3aa
TRBJ1-1 | TRBD1 | many | TRBV20-1 | TGCAGTGCTAGAGAAAGGGGGCACAGGGTGTTCTCCGGAACTTTCTTT | CSARERGHRVFSGTFF
TRBJ2-7 | NA | many | TRBV5-1 | TGCGCCAGCAGCTTCTTCAGCGAATTGAAGTCCTACGAGCAGTACTTC | CASSFFSELKSYEQYF
TRBJ2-4 | TRBD1 | NA | TRBV6-1 | TGTGCCAGCAGTGGTCAGGGGGCGAGGGCCAAAAACATTCAGTACTTC | CASSGQGARAKNIQYF
TRBJ1-2 | NA | NA | TRBV6-2/TRBV6-3 | TGTGCCAGCAGTGACGCGGGACCCTCCTATGGCTACACCTTC | CASSDAGPSYGYTF
TRBJ2-3 | TRBD2 | NA | TRBV4-2 | TGTGCCAGCAGCCAGACCACCAGCCAGCGGGAGAAAACAGATACGCAGTATTTT | CASSQTTSQREKTDTQYF
TRBJ1-2 | NA | NA | TRBV29-1 | TGCAGCGTTGAAGTGGGGGGAGGCGTAGACTACACCTTC | CSVEVGGGVDYTF
TRBJ2-7 | NA | few | TRBV5-1 | TGCGCCAGCAGCTTGGAGTTCGAGGGCACCTACGAGCAGTACTTC | CASSLEFEGTYEQYF
TRBJ1-1 | NA | few | TRBV11-2 | TGTGCCAGCAGTCCTTGGGCAGGGCACGCTGAAGCTTTCTTT | CASSPWAGHAEAFF
TRBJ2-7 | NA | many | TRBV11-2 | TGTGCCAGCAGCTTATTGGTGCACGAGCAGTACTTC | CASSLLVHEQYF
TRBJ2-5 | NA | many | TRBV20-1 | TGCAGTGCTCAACCGGGACTCCGAAAACCTGTCGGAGGCGAGACCCAGTACTTC | CSAQPGLRKPVGGETQYF
TRBJ2-1 | NA | few | TRBV9 | TGTGCCAGCAGCGTAGTTAGCGCTCTCCCCAATGAGCAGTTCTTC | CASSVVSALPNEQFF
TRBJ2-1 | TRBD1 | NA | TRBV3-1 | TGTGCCAGCAGCCAGCTCGCGGGACAGGGGTTCGGTGAGCAGTTCTTC | CASSQLAGQGFGEQFF
TRBJ1-2 | NA | few | TRBV14 | TGTGCCAGCAGCCAAGGGGGTGTCGCTCATGGCTACACCTTC | CASSQGGVAHGYTF
TRBJ2-5 | TRBD1 | few | TRBV19 | TGTGCCAGTAGTACCAGGGGGCTGGGGCAAGAGACCCAGTACTTC | CASSTRGLGQETQYF
TRBJ2-1 | TRBD2 | many | TRBV24-1 | TGTGCCACCAGTGAGGGAGCTAGCGGGAGCGCCCCAGGAGAGCAGTTCTTC | CATSEGASGSAPGEQFF
TRBJ1-5 | TRBD1 | few | TRBV20-1 | TGCAGTGCTAGAGATCCTTGGACAGGGGTTTCTCCGCCCCAGCATTTT | CSARDPWTGVSPPQHF
TRBJ1-6 | NA | many | TRBV18 | TGTGCCAGCTCACCACCGCGCGGGAGTAATTCACCCCTCCACTTT | CASSPPRGSNSPLHF
TRBJ2-7 | TRBD2 | NA | TRBV3-1 | TGTGCCAGCAGCCCAACTAGCGGTCCGACCTACGAGCAGTACTTC | CASSPTSGPTYEQYF
TRBJ1-2 | NA | many | TRBV28 | TGTGCCAGCAGTTTAACGGGGAAACCCCTTAACTATGGCTACACCTTC | CASSLTGKPLNYGYTF
TRBJ1-1 | NA | many | TRBV5-1 | TGCGCCAGCAGCTGGGATGGGGCAATGAACACTGAAGCTTTCTTT | CASSWDGAMNTEAFF
TRBJ2-7 | NA | NA | TRBV27 | TGTGCCGGCAGTTTATTACCCCCTGGGGCAGGGTCCTACGAGCAGTACTTC | CAGSLLPPGAGSYEQYF
TRBJ2-3 | NA | many | TRBV20-1 | TGCAGTGCTAGTAAATCCGGAGCAGATACGCAGTATTTT | CSASKSGADTQYF
TRBJ2-5 | TRBD2 | NA | TRBV27 | TGTGCCAGCAGCATAGCGGGAGGGCCGATGGTGGGGGAGACCCAGTACTTC | CASSIAGGPMVGETQYF
TRBJ1-1 | TRBD1 | few | TRBV19 | TGTGCCAGTACATCCCTCCAGACAGGGAGAGTCGCTGAAGCTTTCTTT | CASTSLQTGRVAEAFF
TRBJ1-4 | TRBD1 | NA | TRBV19 | TGTGCCAGTAAAATGGACAGGGGTAGAGAAAAACTGTTTTTT | CASKMDRGREKLFF
TRBJ2-4 | NA | NA | TRBV7-9 | TGTGCCAGCAGCTTACAGGGGACGGGAAACATTCAGTACTTC | CASSLQGTGNIQYF
TRBJ1-2 | NA | NA | TRBV19 | TGTGCCAGTAGTGGGATCGAGGCGGACGATAACTATGGCTACACCTTC | CASSGIEADDNYGYTF
TRBJ1-5 | TRBD1 | NA | TRBV11-2 | TGTGCCAGCAGCCCGACAGGGGTGGATCAGCCCCAGCATTTT | CASSPTGVDQPQHF
TRBJ2-2 | NA | many | TRBV11-2 | TGTGCCAGCAGCGGGAACCCCGGGGAGCTGTTTTTT | CASSGNPGELFF
TRBJ2-7 | NA | many | TRBV7-2 | TGTGCCAGCAGACCCGAAGGGGCAAGCTACGAGCAGTACTTC | CASRPEGASYEQYF
TRBJ1-5 | NA | many | TRBV28 | TGTGCCAGCAGGCCTGATTACCTCAATCAGCCCCAGCATTTT | CASRPDYLNQPQHF
TRBJ1-5 | NA | many | TRBV2 | TGTGCCAGCAGAGCCGGAGCGGGCCATAGCAATCAGCCCCAGCATTTT | CASRAGAGHSNQPQHF
TRBJ2-1 | NA | NA | TRBV19 | TGTGCCAGTAGTATAGACGTGGGGTTGAATGAGCAGTTCTTC | CASSIDVGLNEQFF
TRBJ2-2 | NA | many | TRBV15 | TGTGCCACCAGCAGAGATTTACCCGGGACTGCGAACACCGGGGAGCTGTTTTTT | CATSRDLPGTANTGELFF
TRBJ2-1 | NA | once | TRBV4-1 | TGCGCCAGCAGCCAAGGGGCTGGCGCGGGATACAATGAGCAGTTCTTC | CASSQGAGAGYNEQFF
TRBJ2-7 | NA | many | TRBV18 | TGTGCCAGCTCACCGTCTGCGGACTTAGAATACTTC | CASSPSADLEYF
TRBJ2-7 | NA | few | TRBV27 | TGTGCCAGCAGCCTGGGGGGATCGGGGCAGTACTTC | CASSLGGSGQYF
TRBJ1-6 | NA | NA | TRBV5-4 | TGTGCCAGCAGCTTGCGAAATAATTCACCCCTCCACTTT | CASSLRNNSPLHF
TRBJ2-3 | NA | many | TRBV30 | TGTGCCTGGAGGGCACGTTCGGGATTAGTCACAGATACGCAGTATTTT | CAWRARSGLVTDTQYF
TRBJ2-7 | NA | many | TRBV10-2 | TGCGCCAGCAAACGGGGCCCTTGGTACGAGCAGTACTTC | CASKRGPWYEQYF
TRBJ2-7 | NA | few | TRBV10-1 | TGCGCCAGTCGTGAAGAAGGGCGCTCGGGGATCTACGAGCAGTACTTC | CASREEGRSGIYEQYF
TRBJ2-7 | NA | many | TRBV11-2 | TGTGCCAGCAGCTTAGACACCCGGGCCCCTGGGGGGGAGCAGTACTTC | CASSLDTRAPGGEQYF
TRBJ2-7 | TRBD2 | NA | TRBV5-5 | TGTGCCAGCAGTAGGACTAGCGCTTCCTACGAGCAGTACTTC | CASSRTSASYEQYF
TRBJ1-4 | TRBD1 | few | TRBV19 | TGTGCCAGCACGACAGGGGAGGGAACTAATGAAAAACTGTTTTTT | CASTTGEGTNEKLFF
TRBJ2-1 | NA | few | TRBV4-1 | TGCGCCAGCAGCCTATTAGAACTGGACAATGAGCAGTTCTTC | CASSLLELDNEQFF
TRBJ1-2 | NA | many | TRBV20-1 | TGCAGTGCTAGAGATTCAACCGGGGGCGATGTTTATGGCTACACCTTC | CSARDSTGGDVYGYTF
TRBJ1-2 | NA | many | TRBV20-1 | TGCAGTGCTTGGATGGTCGCTAACTATGGCTACACCTTC | CSAWMVANYGYTF
TRBJ2-1 | TRBD2 | many | TRBV24-1 | TGTGCCACCAGTGCGGCAGCGGGAGGTGTGAATGAGCAGTTCTTC | CATSAAAGGVNEQFF
TRBJ2-5 | TRBD2 | many | TRBV6-2/TRBV6-3 | TGTGCCAGCAGTGAATGGGGGACTAGCGGGTGGAAGACCCAGTACTTC | CASSEWGTSGWKTQYF
TRBJ1-2 | NA | few | TRBV6-1 | TGTGCCAGCAGCCGGGACACGAACTCATATGGCTACACCTTC | CASSRDTNSYGYTF
TRBJ2-7 | TRBD2 | NA | TRBV6-1 | TGTGCCAGCAGGGGAACCGGGACTAGCACCTACGAGCAGTACTTC | CASRGTGTSTYEQYF
TRBJ2-1 | TRBD2 | NA | TRBV18 | TGTGCCAGCTCACCCCAGCGGGAGGGCCGAAGTGAGCAGTTCTTC | CASSPQREGRSEQFF
TRBJ2-3 | TRBD2 | many | TRBV27 | TGTGCCAGCAGTTTAGGGCGGGAGCGGTATTTT | CASSLGRERYF
TRBJ2-3 | NA | few | TRBV6-5 | TGTGCCAGCAGTTACTCAGACAGCCCCACAGATACGCAGTATTTT | CASSYSDSPTDTQYF
TRBJ1-1 | NA | NA | TRBV5-4 | TGTGCCAGCAGCCCATCAGGGGCGCGGAACACTGAAGCTTTCTTT | CASSPSGARNTEAFF